This passage covers 19 T cell receptor beta chains from one sample sequenced in a study of T cells after yellow fever vaccination. TCRdb re-called the 5' RACE reads with MiXCR, one entry per CDR3 protein. The sample carries around 140,000 distinct CDR3 sequences, less than 8.5% recorded once. The sequences come from CD4+ T cells sorted from PBMCs, collected 10 days after the yellow fever booster vaccination. Receptor source: a man younger than 45 who received the YFV17D yellow fever vaccine.

This rearrangement joins TRBV7-6 to TRBJ1-3; tentative D call: TRBD1 (6 bases). Germline-derived CDR1 and CDR2 are SGHVS and FNYEAQ. This CDR3 is built from 17 residues. V was trimmed by 5 bases and J by 0 bases, leaving 17 bases between them. The CDR3 loop is CASSQLGGRDSGNTIYF. The CDR3 nucleotides read TGTGCCAGCAGCCAGTTAGGGGGACGCGACTCTGGAAACACCATATATTTT. Filled out from reference TRBV7-6 and TRBJ1-3, the complete variable domain reads GAGVSQSPRYKVTKRGQDVALRCDPISGHVSLYWYRQALGQGPEFLTYFNYEAQQDKSGLPNDRFSAERPEGSISTLTIQRTEQRDSAMYRCASSQLGGRDSGNTIYFGEGSWLTVV.

This clonotype was seen at least ten times. The chain has TRBV3-1 and TRBJ2-2; 7 nucleotides match TRBD2. From germline, CDR1 is LGHDT and CDR2 YNNKEL (reference sequence). The CDR3 spans 15 residues. V was clipped by 7 bases and J by 5 bases; unmatched bases: 10. This CDR3 reads CASTTRGSGTGELFF. In DNA form, the CDR3 reads TGTGCCAGCACCACCCGCGGGAGCGGAACCGGGGAGCTGTTTTTT.

The V and J genes are TRBV11-2 and TRBJ2-1; 7 positions agree with TRBD2. The CDR3 runs 13 residues. The germline gives CDR1 SGHAT, CDR2 FQNNGV. Trimming cost V 8 bases and J 3 bases; bases outside gene matches: 4. The chain's CDR3 is CASRGSNYNEQFF. CDR3 in DNA: TGTGCCAGCCGCGGGAGCAACTACAATGAGCAGTTCTTC.

CDR3 DNA: TGTGCCAGCAGTTTACCAACCGGTTTTACAGCAGGAGAGCAGTACTTC. Translated: CASSLPTGFTAGEQYF. This chain joins TRBV12-3 or TRBV12-4 and TRBJ2-7; D remains unclear. CDR3 length: 16 amino acids. Trimming pared 2 bases from V and 7 bases from J, leaving 21 bases between.

This clonotype was observed a handful of times. The rearrangement links TRBV6-1 to TRBJ2-3; 7 bases fit TRBD1. This CDR3 has 14 residues. V was pared by 6 bases and J by 3 bases, with 6 bases of the junction left unmatched. Germline V lookup: CDR1 MNHNS, CDR2 SASEGT. CDR3 sequence (DNA): TGTGCCAGCAGGACAGGGAAGGGGACAGATACGCAGTATTTT. Translation: CASRTGKGTDTQYF.

The table lists this clonotype with many counts. The genes are TRBV20-1 and TRBJ2-7; D unclear. Germline CDR1 is DFQATT and CDR2 is SNEGSKA (reference sequence). The V end lost 3 bases, the J end lost 3 bases, and 9 bases lay between the germline ends. The CDR3 runs 12 residues. This chain's CDR3 is CSARQKNYEQYF. For the CDR3, the DNA is TGCAGTGCTAGGCAGAAGAACTACGAGCAGTACTTC.

This clonotype appeared many times. The rearrangement uses TRBV9 and TRBJ2-1; D may be TRBD1 (6 bases). CDR1 and CDR2 from the germline V gene are SGDLS and YYNGEE. The CDR3 has 15 residues. V lost 3 bases and J 3 bases, leaving 13 bases between the germline ends. CDR3 DNA sequence: TGTGCCAGCAGCGCCGGGACACTTGACTACAATGAGCAGTTCTTC. Protein product: CASSAGTLDYNEQFF.

Many counts were recorded for this clonotype. CDR3 nucleotide sequence: TGCAGCGTGAAGAGAGATAATAATTCACCCCTCCACTTT. This gives the protein CSVKRDNNSPLHF. This chain uses TRBV29-1 with TRBJ1-6, with D uncertain. Per germline, CDR1 SQVTM and CDR2 ANQGSEA. This CDR3 has 13 residues. V shed 6 bases and J shed 5 bases, with 11 bases lying between them. Supplemented by reference TRBV29-1 and TRBJ1-6, the full variable domain reads SAVISQKPSRDICQRGTSLTIQCQVDSQVTMMFWYRQQPGQSLTLIATANQGSEATYESGFVIDKFPISRPNLTFSTLTVSNMSPEDSSIYLCSVKRDNNSPLHFGNGTRLTVT.

This clonotype was recorded at least ten times. The chain couples TRBV5-1 to TRBJ1-4; perhaps TRBD1 as D (5 bases). There are 14 residues in the CDR3. V lost 4 bases and J lost 0, with 7 bases in between. The germline gives CDR1 SGHRS, CDR2 YFSETQ. CDR3 loop: CASSGGPTNEKLFF. The CDR3 nucleotides read TGCGCCAGCAGCGGGGGACCAACTAATGAAAAACTGTTTTTT.

This clonotype has a count of ten or more. The rearrangement links TRBV12-3 or TRBV12-4 to TRBJ2-1; the match to TRBD2 covers 8 bases. This CDR3 spans 12 amino acids. J was trimmed by 14 bases and V by 6 bases; bases with no gene match: 9. This CDR3 is CASRQTGGPKFF. DNA for the CDR3: TGTGCCAGCAGACAGACGGGAGGGCCCAAGTTCTTC.

About this clonotype: One end of the junction does not line up with germline, which may come from a read error. The genes are TRBV20-1 and TRBJ2-7; TRBD1 might be the D (6 bases). CDR1 is DFQATT and CDR2 is SNEGSKA in the germline V gene (reference sequence). This CDR3 has 16 amino acids. This CDR3 reads CCARDPASGATYEQYF. The CDR3 DNA reads TGCTGTGCTAGAGATCCAGCGTCAGGGGCCACCTACGAGCAGTACTTC.

This clonotype was seen many times. The CDR3 protein is CASSPPWVGGEQYF. CDR3 bases: TGTGCCAGCAGCCCCCCATGGGTCGGGGGCGAGCAGTACTTC. The chain employs TRBV7-8 and TRBJ2-7, with D tentatively TRBD2 (6 bases). Per germline, CDR1 SGHVS and CDR2 FQNEAQ. V gave up 5 bases and J gave up 6 bases, with 17 bases separating them. The CDR3 spans 14 residues. The variable domain in full, completed from reference TRBV7-8 and TRBJ2-7, reads GAGVSQSPRYKVAKRGQDVALRCDPISGHVSLFWYQQALGQGPEFLTYFQNEAQLDKSGLPSDRFFAERPEGSVSTLKIQRTQQEDSAVYLCASSPPWVGGEQYFGPGTRLTVT.

This clonotype was counted at least ten times. This rearrangement joins TRBV7-6 to TRBJ2-1; 7 nucleotides agree with TRBD1. Germline V CDR1 and CDR2: SGHVS, FNYEAQ. Unmatched junction bases numbered 8, after V lost 5 bases and J lost 4 bases. The CDR3 spans 15 residues. CDR3 coding DNA: TGTGCCAGCAGCCCCGGGACAGCTTCTTACAATGAGCAGTTCTTC. Its protein is CASSPGTASYNEQFF. Together with reference TRBV7-6 and TRBJ2-1, the CDR3 gives the full variable domain: GAGVSQSPRYKVTKRGQDVALRCDPISGHVSLYWYRQALGQGPEFLTYFNYEAQQDKSGLPNDRFSAERPEGSISTLTIQRTEQRDSAMYRCASSPGTASYNEQFFGPGTRLTVL.

At least ten counts were recorded for this clonotype. The CDR3 coding sequence is TGTGCCAGCAGCTTAGCGCGGGGTGAGGAGCACTACGAGCAGTACTTC. It yields the protein CASSLARGEEHYEQYF. The chain joins TRBV7-6 to TRBJ2-7; D may be TRBD2 (6 bases). The V and J ends lost 0 bases and 3 bases respectively, with 15 bases between them. Germline V CDR1 and CDR2: SGHVS, FNYEAQ. This CDR3 is built from 16 residues.

This clonotype was recorded at least ten times. The chain carries TRBV6-5 and TRBJ1-4; D unresolved. Germline CDR1 is MNHEY and CDR2 is SVGAGI. This CDR3 contains 13 residues. Deletions cut 2 bases from V and 4 bases from J, with 5 bases between. The CDR3 DNA sequence: TGTGCCAGCAGTTACGATGGTAATGAAAAACTGTTTTTT. Residues: CASSYDGNEKLFF.

This clonotype was seen a few times. The chain couples TRBV5-1 to TRBJ2-7, with 11 bases aligning to TRBD2. Germline assignment: CDR1 SGHRS and CDR2 YFSETQ. The CDR3 spans 15 residues. The V segment lost 0 bases and the J segment 6 bases; nucleotides outside the gene matches: 5. CDR3: CASSLAHSGRGEQYF. The CDR3 region has the DNA TGCGCCAGCAGCTTGGCCCATAGCGGGAGGGGCGAGCAGTACTTC. Full variable domain (remainder filled in from reference TRBV5-1 and TRBJ2-7): KAGVTQTPRYLIKTRGQQVTLSCSPISGHRSVSWYQQTPGQGLQFLFEYFSETQRNKGNFPGRFSGRQFSNSRSEMNVSTLELGDSALYLCASSLAHSGRGEQYFGPGTRLTVT.

The chain employs TRBV7-9 and TRBJ2-5, with 11 bases that match TRBD2. The CDR3 has 15 amino acids. In germline, CDR1 is SEHNR, CDR2 FQNEAQ (reference sequence). Losses at the gene ends were 5 bases for V and 1 base for J; bases not matched to a gene: 3. The CDR3 DNA is TGTGCCAGCAGCCAGGGACTAGCGGTCCAAGAGACCCAGTACTTC. Residues: CASSQGLAVQETQYF.

The chain combines TRBV7-2 with TRBJ2-7; D is undetermined. Germline CDR1 SGHTA, CDR2 FQGNSA. The length of the CDR3 is 12 residues. V lost 1 base, J lost 7 bases, and 8 bases lay in between. The CDR3 sequence is CASSLDSREQYF. The DNA for the CDR3 is TGTGCCAGCAGCTTAGACTCGAGGGAGCAGTACTTC. The full variable domain, completed using reference TRBV7-2 and TRBJ2-7, is GAGVSQSPSNKVTEKGKDVELRCDPISGHTALYWYRQSLGQGLEFLIYFQGNSAPDKSGLPSDRFSAERTGGSVSTLTIQRTQQEDSAVYLCASSLDSREQYFGPGTRLTVT.

This clonotype was observed a handful of times. The rearrangement links TRBV18 to TRBJ2-5; D ambiguous. V was clipped by 3 bases and J by 2 bases, with 7 bases between them. This CDR3 comprises 13 residues. Germline V gives CDR1 KGHSH, CDR2 LQKENI. The CDR3 DNA follows: TGTGCCAGCTCACCTCAGGTACAAGAGACCCAGTACTTC. The encoded protein is CASSPQVQETQYF.